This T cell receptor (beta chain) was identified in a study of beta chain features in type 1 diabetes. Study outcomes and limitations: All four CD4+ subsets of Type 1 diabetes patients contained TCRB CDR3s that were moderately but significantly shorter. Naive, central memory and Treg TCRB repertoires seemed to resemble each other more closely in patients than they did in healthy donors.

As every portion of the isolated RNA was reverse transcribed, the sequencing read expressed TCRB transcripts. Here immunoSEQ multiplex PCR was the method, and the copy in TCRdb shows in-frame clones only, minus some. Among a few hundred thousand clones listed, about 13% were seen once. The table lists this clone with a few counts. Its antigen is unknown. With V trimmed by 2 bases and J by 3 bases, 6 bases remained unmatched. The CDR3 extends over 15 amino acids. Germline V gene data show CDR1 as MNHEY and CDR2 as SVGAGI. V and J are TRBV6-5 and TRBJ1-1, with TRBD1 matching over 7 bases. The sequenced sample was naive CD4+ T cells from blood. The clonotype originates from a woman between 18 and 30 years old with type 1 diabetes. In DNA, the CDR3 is TGTGCCAGCAGTTACAACAGGGGATTCGACACTGAAGCTTTCTTT. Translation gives CASSYNRGFDTEAFF.